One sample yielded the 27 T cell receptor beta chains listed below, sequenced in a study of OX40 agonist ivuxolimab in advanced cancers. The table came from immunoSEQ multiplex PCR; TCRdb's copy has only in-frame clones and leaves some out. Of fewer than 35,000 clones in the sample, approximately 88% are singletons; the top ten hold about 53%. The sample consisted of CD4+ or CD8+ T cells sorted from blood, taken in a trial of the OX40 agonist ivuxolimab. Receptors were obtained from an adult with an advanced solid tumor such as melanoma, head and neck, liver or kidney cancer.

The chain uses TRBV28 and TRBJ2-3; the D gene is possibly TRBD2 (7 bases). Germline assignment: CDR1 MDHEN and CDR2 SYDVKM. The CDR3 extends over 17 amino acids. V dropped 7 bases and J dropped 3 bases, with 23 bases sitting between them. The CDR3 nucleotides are TGTGCCAGCACCCCGACTGGGCAGGGAGGGGGTACAGATACGCAGTATTTT. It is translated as CASTPTGQGGGTDTQYF.

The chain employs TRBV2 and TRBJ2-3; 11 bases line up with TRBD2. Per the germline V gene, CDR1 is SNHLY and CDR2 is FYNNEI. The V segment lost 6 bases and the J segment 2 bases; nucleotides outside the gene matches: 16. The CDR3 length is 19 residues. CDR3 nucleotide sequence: TGTGCCAGCAGCGATGTTTATTCCCGACTAGCGGGGAACACAGATACGCAGTATTTT. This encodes CASSDVYSRLAGNTDTQYF.

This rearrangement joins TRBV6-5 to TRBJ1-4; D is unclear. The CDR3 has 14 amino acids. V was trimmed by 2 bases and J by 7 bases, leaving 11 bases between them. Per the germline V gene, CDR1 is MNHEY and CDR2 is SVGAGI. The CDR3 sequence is CASSYAESIEKLFF. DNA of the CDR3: TGTGCCAGCAGTTACGCAGAAAGTATTGAAAAACTGTTTTTT.

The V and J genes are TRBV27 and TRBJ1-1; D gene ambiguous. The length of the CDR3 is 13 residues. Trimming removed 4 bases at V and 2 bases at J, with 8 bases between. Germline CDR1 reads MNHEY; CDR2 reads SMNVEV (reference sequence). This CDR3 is CASSYGLNTEAFF. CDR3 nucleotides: TGTGCCAGCAGTTACGGGTTAAACACTGAAGCTTTCTTT.

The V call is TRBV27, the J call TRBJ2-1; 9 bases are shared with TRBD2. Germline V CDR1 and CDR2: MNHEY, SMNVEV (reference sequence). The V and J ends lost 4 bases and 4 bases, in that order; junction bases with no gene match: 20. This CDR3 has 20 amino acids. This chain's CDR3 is CASSSWKTYRGGDGYNEQFF. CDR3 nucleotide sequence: TGTGCCAGCAGTTCCTGGAAAACCTATCGCGGGGGGGACGGTTACAATGAGCAGTTCTTC.

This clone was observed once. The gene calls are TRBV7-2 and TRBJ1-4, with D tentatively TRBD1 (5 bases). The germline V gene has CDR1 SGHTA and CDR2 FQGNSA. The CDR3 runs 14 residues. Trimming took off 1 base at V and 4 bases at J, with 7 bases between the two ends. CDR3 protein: CASSLGQGNEKLFF. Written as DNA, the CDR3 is TGTGCCAGCAGCTTAGGTCAGGGTAATGAAAAACTGTTTTTT.

The CDR3 nucleotides read TGCGCCAGCAGTCCTACGGTAACGGAACCCTACGAGCAGTACTTC. Amino acid sequence: CASSPTVTEPYEQYF. This chain connects TRBV4-3 to TRBJ2-7; D remains ambiguous. The CDR3 has 15 amino acids. V lost 6 bases and J lost 2, with 17 bases in between. Germline V lookup: CDR1 LGHNA, CDR2 YSLEER.

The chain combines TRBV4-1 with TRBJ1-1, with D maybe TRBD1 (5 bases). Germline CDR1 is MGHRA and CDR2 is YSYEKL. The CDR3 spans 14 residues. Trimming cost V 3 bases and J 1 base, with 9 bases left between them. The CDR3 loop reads CASSHAGSNTEAFF. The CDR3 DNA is TGCGCCAGCAGCCATGCAGGGTCGAACACTGAAGCTTTCTTT.

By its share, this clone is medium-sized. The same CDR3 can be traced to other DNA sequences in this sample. The CDR3 here is CASSVELGNEQYF. The CDR3 nucleotides read TGTGCCAGCAGCGTAGAACTGGGTAACGAGCAGTACTTC. The rearrangement joins TRBV9 to TRBJ2-7; D gene uncertain. Germline values: CDR1 SGDLS, CDR2 YYNGEE. The CDR3 contains 13 residues. The ends were cut back, 0 bases at V and 5 bases at J, with 9 bases in the middle.

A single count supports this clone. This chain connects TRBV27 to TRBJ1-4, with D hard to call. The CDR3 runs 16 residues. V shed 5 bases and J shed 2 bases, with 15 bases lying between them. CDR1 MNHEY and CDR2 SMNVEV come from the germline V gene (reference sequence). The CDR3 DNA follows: TGTGCCAGCAGTCTTACAGTGCTCCATACTAATGAAAAACTGTTTTTT. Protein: CASSLTVLHTNEKLFF.

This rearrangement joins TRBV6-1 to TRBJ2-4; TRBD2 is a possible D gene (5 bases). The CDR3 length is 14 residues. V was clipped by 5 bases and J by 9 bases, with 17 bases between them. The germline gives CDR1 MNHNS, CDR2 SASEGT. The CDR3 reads CASSQLREPFIQYF. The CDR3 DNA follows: TGTGCCAGCAGTCAATTGAGGGAGCCTTTCATTCAGTACTTC.

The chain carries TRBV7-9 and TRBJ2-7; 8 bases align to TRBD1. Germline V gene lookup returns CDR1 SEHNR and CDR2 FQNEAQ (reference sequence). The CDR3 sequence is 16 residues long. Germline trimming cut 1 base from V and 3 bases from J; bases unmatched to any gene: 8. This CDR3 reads CASSLVGQGPGYEQYF. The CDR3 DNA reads TGTGCCAGCAGCTTAGTTGGACAGGGTCCAGGCTACGAGCAGTACTTC.

CDR3 in DNA: TGCGCCAGCAGCCAGACAGCTATGGGCAATCAGCCCCAGCATTTT. Its translation is CASSQTAMGNQPQHF. The genes are TRBV4-1 and TRBJ1-5; maybe TRBD1 (5 bases). This CDR3 has 15 residues. The germline CDR1 and CDR2 sequences are MGHRA and YSYEKL. Deletions cut 3 bases from V and 2 bases from J, with 11 bases between.

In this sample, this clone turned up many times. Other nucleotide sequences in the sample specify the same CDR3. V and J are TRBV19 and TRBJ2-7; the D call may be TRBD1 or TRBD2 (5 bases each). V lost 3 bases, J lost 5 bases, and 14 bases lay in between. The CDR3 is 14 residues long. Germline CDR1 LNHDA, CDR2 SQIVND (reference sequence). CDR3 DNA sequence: TGTGCCAGTAGTATCCAGGGACCCCACGACGAGCAGTACTTC. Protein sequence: CASSIQGPHDEQYF.

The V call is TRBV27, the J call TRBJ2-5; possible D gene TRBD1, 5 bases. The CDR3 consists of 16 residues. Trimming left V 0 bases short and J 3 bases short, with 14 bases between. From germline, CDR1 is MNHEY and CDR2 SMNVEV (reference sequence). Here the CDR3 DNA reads TGTGCCAGCAGTTTATCATGGGGCAACATAAAAGAGACCCAGTACTTC. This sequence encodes CASSLSWGNIKETQYF.

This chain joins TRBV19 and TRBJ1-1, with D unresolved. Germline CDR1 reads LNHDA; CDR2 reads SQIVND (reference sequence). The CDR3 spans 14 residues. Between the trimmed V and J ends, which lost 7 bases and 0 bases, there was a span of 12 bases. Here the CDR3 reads CASNAGTMNTEAFF. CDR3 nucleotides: TGTGCCAGTAACGCAGGAACAATGAACACTGAAGCTTTCTTT.

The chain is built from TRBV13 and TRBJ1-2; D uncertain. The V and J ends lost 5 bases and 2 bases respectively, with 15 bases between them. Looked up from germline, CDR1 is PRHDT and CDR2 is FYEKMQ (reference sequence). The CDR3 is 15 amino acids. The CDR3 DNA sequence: TGTGCCAGCAGCCCCCGGGTAACGGAGAACTATGGCTACACCTTC. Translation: CASSPRVTENYGYTF.

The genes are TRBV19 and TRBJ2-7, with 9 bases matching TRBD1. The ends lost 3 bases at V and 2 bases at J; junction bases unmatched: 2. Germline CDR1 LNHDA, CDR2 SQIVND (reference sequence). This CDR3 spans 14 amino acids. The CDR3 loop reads CASSIGTGPYEQYF. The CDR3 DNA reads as TGTGCCAGTAGTATCGGGACAGGGCCCTACGAGCAGTACTTC.

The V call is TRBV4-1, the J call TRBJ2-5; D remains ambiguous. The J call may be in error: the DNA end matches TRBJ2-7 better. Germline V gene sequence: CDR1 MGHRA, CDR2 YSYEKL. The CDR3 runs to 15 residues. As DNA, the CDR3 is TGCGCCAGCAGCCAGACAAGCCTAAAGGCCTACGAGCAGTACTTC. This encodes CASSQTSLKAYEQYF.

The chain's CDR3 is CSAELTGGQTDTQYF. CDR3 in DNA: TGCAGCGCGGAATTGACAGGGGGTCAGACAGATACGCAGTATTTT. The chain couples TRBV29-1 to TRBJ2-3; 9 nucleotides agree with TRBD1. The CDR3 is made up of 15 amino acids. Germline CDR1 reads SQVTM; CDR2 reads ANQGSEA. With 7 bases clipped from V and 3 bases from J, the junction kept 11 bases outside the gene matches.

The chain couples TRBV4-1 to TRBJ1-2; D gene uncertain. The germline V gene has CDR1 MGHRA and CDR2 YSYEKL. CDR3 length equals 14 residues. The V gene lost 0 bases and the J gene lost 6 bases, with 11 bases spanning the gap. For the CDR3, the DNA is TGCGCCAGCAGCCAAGAATCGAGACTTGATGGCTACACCTTC. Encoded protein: CASSQESRLDGYTF.

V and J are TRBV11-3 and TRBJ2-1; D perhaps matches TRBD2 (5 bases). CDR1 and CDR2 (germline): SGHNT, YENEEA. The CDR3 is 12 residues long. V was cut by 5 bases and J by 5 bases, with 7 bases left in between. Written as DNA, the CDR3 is TGTGCCAGCAGCCTCGGGAACAATGAGCAGTTCTTC. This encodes CASSLGNNEQFF.

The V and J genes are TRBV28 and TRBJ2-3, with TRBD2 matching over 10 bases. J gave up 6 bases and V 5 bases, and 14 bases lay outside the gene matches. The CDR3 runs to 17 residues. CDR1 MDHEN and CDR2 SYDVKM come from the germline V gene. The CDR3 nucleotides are TGTGCCAGCAGTACACGCATAATAGCGGGGGGACCGGATACGCAGTATTTT. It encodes CASSTRIIAGGPDTQYF.

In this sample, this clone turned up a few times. The CDR3 DNA follows: TGTGCCCTGCGGGCCCTAGAACGCACTGAAGCTTTCTTT. It encodes CALRALERTEAFF. The chain couples TRBV30 to TRBJ1-1; D is uncertain. V shed 8 bases and J shed 4 bases, with 17 bases lying between them. The CDR3 is made up of 13 amino acids. The germline V gene has CDR1 GTSNPN and CDR2 SVGIG (reference sequence).

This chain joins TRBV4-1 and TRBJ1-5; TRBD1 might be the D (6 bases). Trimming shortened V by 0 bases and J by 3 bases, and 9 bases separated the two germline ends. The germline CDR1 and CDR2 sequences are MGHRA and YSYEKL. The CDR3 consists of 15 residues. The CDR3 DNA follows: TGCGCCAGCAGCCAAGATCACAGGGACAATCAGCCCCAGCATTTT. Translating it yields CASSQDHRDNQPQHF.

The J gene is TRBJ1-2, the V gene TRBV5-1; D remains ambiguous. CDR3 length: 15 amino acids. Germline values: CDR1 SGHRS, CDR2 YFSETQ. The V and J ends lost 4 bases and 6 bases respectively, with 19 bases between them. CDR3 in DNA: TGCGCCAGCAGCGAACTCGAACTAGGACTGGATGGCTACACCTTC. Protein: CASSELELGLDGYTF.

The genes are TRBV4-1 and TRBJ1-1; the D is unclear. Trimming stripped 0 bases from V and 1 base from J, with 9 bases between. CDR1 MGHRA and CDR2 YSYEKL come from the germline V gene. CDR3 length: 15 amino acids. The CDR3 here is CASSQDSLSNTEAFF. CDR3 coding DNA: TGCGCCAGCAGCCAAGATAGTCTTTCGAACACTGAAGCTTTCTTT.